The TCR beta chain described here comes from a study of blood T cells in healthy people across ages. Study results and caveats: Naive CD4+ cell counts and diversity both ran higher in long-lived than in aged donors. While age rose, TCR beta diversity per million T cells dropped in a roughly linear way. Estimates of diversity drawn from one million T cells were considered underestimates.

A sample-barcoded 5' primer and a J-beta primer mix were used in a second PCR of about 6 to 11 cycles. Each sample yielded at least 2.5 million CDR3-containing paired-end reads. Each CDR3 protein gets one entry after TCRdb re-called the 5' RACE reads with MiXCR. The repertoire includes roughly 1,500,000 distinct CDR3 sequences, about 35% of them detected once, and approximately 11% sits in the top ten. A word on this clonotype: Antigen unknown.

The ends lost 1 base at V and 7 bases at J; junction bases unmatched: 10. CDR1 KGHDR and CDR2 SFDVKD come from the germline V gene. This CDR3 has 17 residues. This sequence was found in a woman aged 30 to 39 in good health. The chain carries TRBV24-1 and TRBJ2-2, with 8 bases matching TRBD1. The sequencing sample was made of blood. The CDR3 DNA follows: TGTGCCACCAGTGATTTACTAGGACAGGGAAAAAGCGGGGAGCTGTTTTTT. This translates into CATSDLLGQGKSGELFF.